A selection of T cell receptor beta chains follows, all from one sample in a study of human T cells and chemical hapten exposure. TCRdb itself ran the RACE reads through MiXCR, one entry per CDR3 protein. Of tens of thousands of distinct CDR3 sequences listed, around 6.6% are singletons. The sample in question was whole blood, obtained in connection with sensitization to the hapten diphenylcyclopropenone (DPC). The receptors were sampled from a woman in her twenties or thirties with alopecia areata. Some clones in this sample may be carry-over from other donors' samples. The CDR3 runs from the conserved cysteine through the conserved F or W. A D gene is named only where the DNA matches it firmly. The size entry is marked missing in some rows and otherwise reads once, few, many or a size class.

TRBJ1-1 | . | TRBV28 | . | TGTGCCAGCAGAGTTCGTAAACGAGGGAACACTGAAGCTTTCTTT | CASRVRKRGNTEAFF
TRBJ2-3 | few | TRBV3-1 | TRBD2 | TGTGCCAGCAGCCAAGAGGCGGGGGGATACACAGATACGCAGTATTTT | CASSQEAGGYTDTQYF
TRBJ1-2 | . | TRBV10-3 | . | TGTGCCATCAGTGGGGTGGGGTCGAACTATGGCTACACCTTC | CAISGVGSNYGYTF
TRBJ1-3 | few | TRBV29-1 | TRBD1 | TGCAGCGTCGACAGGGGAGACGGAAACACCATATATTTT | CSVDRGDGNTIYF
TRBJ1-5 | few | TRBV3-1 | . | TGTGCCAGCAGCCCCGTCCCGGGTGTTGATAGCAATCAGCCCCAGCATTTT | CASSPVPGVDSNQPQHF
TRBJ1-5 | many | TRBV20-1 | . | TGCAGTGCAAGGGACGGGAATCAGCCCCAGCATTTT | CSARDGNQPQHF
TRBJ2-3 | many | TRBV7-9 | TRBD2 | TGTGCCAGCAGCAGACGCGGGGGGGCCTGGATCTCAGATACGCAGTATTTT | CASSRRGGAWISDTQYF
TRBJ1-2 | many | TRBV6-6 | TRBD1 | TGTGCCAGCAGTGGAGGGACAGGGACCTATGGCTACACCTTC | CASSGGTGTYGYTF
TRBJ2-1 | few | TRBV6-5 | TRBD2 | TGTGCCAGCAGTTACTCGTTTGCGGGGGGGCCGGGGAATGAGCAGTTCTTC | CASSYSFAGGPGNEQFF
TRBJ1-5 | many | TRBV28 | . | TGTGCCAGCAGTTTGGGATATGCATATCCCCAGCATTTT | CASSLGYAYPQHF
TRBJ1-5 | many | TRBV5-5 | . | TGTGCCAGCAGCTCTGGACAGAGCCATAGCAATCAGCCCCAGCATTTT | CASSSGQSHSNQPQHF
TRBJ1-5 | . | TRBV4-1 | . | TGCGCCAGCAGCCGGGCGGAGGGCTCGGGTCAGCCCCAGCATTTT | CASSRAEGSGQPQHF
TRBJ2-3 | many | TRBV29-1 | . | TGCAGCGTTATCCCGGGGCCCTCAGATACGCAGTATTTT | CSVIPGPSDTQYF
TRBJ2-3 | many | TRBV5-4 | TRBD1 | TGTGCCAGCAGCTTCGGACAGGGGGCGGGTACGCAGTATTTT | CASSFGQGAGTQYF
TRBJ1-1 | many | TRBV5-1 | TRBD1 | TGCGCCAGCAGCTCGCCCCTGGGGACAGGGGGCACTGAAGCTTTCTTT | CASSSPLGTGGTEAFF
TRBJ1-2 | many | TRBV3-1 | . | TGTGCCAGCAGCCAAGCGGGCCGCTCTTACACCTTC | CASSQAGRSYTF
TRBJ2-3 | . | TRBV18 | . | TGTGCCAGCTCACCGATATCGCCCACAGATACGCAGTATTTT | CASSPISPTDTQYF
TRBJ1-1 | many | TRBV15 | . | TGTGCCACCAGCAGACAATATAACACTGAAGCTTTCTTT | CATSRQYNTEAFF
TRBJ2-7 | many | TRBV29-1 | . | TGCAGCGTCGGACAGAAGGACGAGCAGTACTTC | CSVGQKDEQYF
TRBJ2-1 | many | TRBV20-1 | TRBD1 | TGCAGTGCTACTGATGGGACAGGGGGTTACAATGAGCAGTTCTTC | CSATDGTGGYNEQFF
TRBJ2-3 | many | TRBV19 | . | TGTGCCAGTAGTATCGCAGGGGCCTCTAGCACAGATACGCAGTATTTT | CASSIAGASSTDTQYF
TRBJ2-3 | many | TRBV18 | . | TGTGCCAGCTCACCACAGGCCGATACGCAGTATTTT | CASSPQADTQYF
TRBJ2-3 | many | TRBV2 | TRBD1 | TGTGCCAGCTGCCTGGACAGGGCTGGAGCAGATACGCAGTATTTT | CASCLDRAGADTQYF
TRBJ2-2 | few | TRBV10-3 | TRBD2 | TGTGCCATCAGTGGACTAGCACGCACCGGGGAGCTGTTTTTT | CAISGLARTGELFF
TRBJ1-1 | many | TRBV12-3/TRBV12-4 | . | TGTGCCAGCAGTTTGTTGAACACTGAAGCTTTCTTT | CASSLLNTEAFF
TRBJ1-2 | many | TRBV20-1 | . | TGCAGTGCTGGGCCCCTTAACTATGGCTACACCTTC | CSAGPLNYGYTF